Presented here are 27 T cell receptor beta chains from one specimen sequenced in a study of T cells after yellow fever vaccination. A single record per CDR3 protein comes from TCRdb applying MiXCR to the 5' RACE reads. The data hold 450,000 to 550,000 distinct CDR3 sequences, with about 19% observed a single time. This specimen consisted of PBMCs, obtained 15 days after the yellow fever booster vaccination. These receptors were collected from a man aged 30 to 39 who received the YFV17D yellow fever vaccine.

This clonotype was observed at least ten times. The V call is TRBV4-3, the J call TRBJ2-6; maybe TRBD1 (6 bases). The CDR3 has 18 residues. Germline V gene lookup returns CDR1 LGHNA and CDR2 YSLEER. With 1 base removed from V and 0 bases from J, the gap between germline ends came to 13 bases. CDR3 loop: CASSQASQGTSGANVLTF. In DNA form, the CDR3 reads TGCGCCAGCAGCCAAGCTTCACAGGGTACCTCTGGGGCCAACGTCCTGACTTTC.

For this clonotype: This may come from a read error, since a much larger clone is one base off. The V gene is TRBV20-1, the J gene TRBJ2-3; D not certain. The V and J ends lost 0 bases and 1 base respectively, with 2 bases between them. Germline V gene data show CDR1 as DFQATT and CDR2 as SNEGSKA (reference sequence). The CDR3 covers 12 residues. The CDR3 spells CSAREGTDTQYF. The CDR3 DNA is TGCAGTGCTAGAGAGGGCACAGATACGCAGTATTTT.

The rearrangement links TRBV5-6 to TRBJ2-5, with 10 bases fitting TRBD2. Losses at the gene ends were 0 bases for V and 2 bases for J; bases not matched to a gene: 4. CDR1 is SGHDT, CDR2 YYEEEE, per germline. This CDR3 is built from 16 residues. As DNA, the CDR3 is TGTGCCAGCAGCTTGGGGGTACTAGCGGGGCAAGAGACCCAGTACTTC. Protein product: CASSLGVLAGQETQYF.

This clonotype was recorded many times. The V call is TRBV12-3 or TRBV12-4, the J call TRBJ2-2, with 8 bases aligning to TRBD2. V trimming: 6 bases; J trimming: 4 bases; junction bases outside the gene matches: 10. This CDR3 contains 16 residues. The CDR3 here is CASRIGGAGGTGELFF. As DNA, the CDR3 is TGTGCCAGCAGAATTGGGGGCGCGGGGGGCACCGGGGAGCTGTTTTTT.

This clonotype occurred a few times. The V gene is TRBV5-6, the J gene TRBJ2-6; 8 bases are a match to TRBD2. CDR3 size: 17 residues. V was pared by 2 bases and J by 4 bases, with 8 bases of the junction left unmatched. From germline, CDR1 is SGHDT and CDR2 YYEEEE. The CDR3 region is CASSFNRGGTGANVLTF. The CDR3 region has the DNA TGTGCCAGCAGCTTCAACCGGGGGGGGACGGGGGCCAACGTCCTGACTTTC.

The rearrangement uses TRBV7-2 and TRBJ2-4; either TRBD1 or TRBD2 may fit D (5 bases each). This CDR3 has 21 residues. V was shortened by 2 bases and J by 0 bases, with 26 bases between the two germline ends. From germline, CDR1 is SGHTA and CDR2 FQGNSA. Here the CDR3 reads CASSLLGGDWSSKLAKNIQYF. The CDR3 DNA reads as TGTGCCAGCAGCTTACTTGGGGGAGACTGGAGTTCCAAACTAGCCAAAAACATTCAGTACTTC.

The V and J genes are TRBV7-2 and TRBJ2-1; 13 nucleotides match TRBD2. The germline CDR1 and CDR2 sequences are SGHTA and FQGNSA. The V segment lost 3 bases and the J segment 0 bases; nucleotides outside the gene matches: 2. This CDR3 region has 17 residues. The DNA of the CDR3 is TGTGCCAGCAGCTTTGGACTAGCGGGAGTCTCCTACAATGAGCAGTTCTTC. Its protein product is CASSFGLAGVSYNEQFF.

This clonotype was counted between two and nine times. V usage is TRBV5-1 and J usage is TRBJ2-5; 7 nucleotides align to TRBD1. The CDR3 has 14 residues. V shed 4 bases, J shed 3 bases, and the junction held 6 bases outside the gene matches. Germline CDR1 SGHRS, CDR2 YFSETQ. The DNA of the CDR3 is TGCGCCAGCAGCGGGCAGGGGGTGGAAGAGACCCAGTACTTC. Residues: CASSGQGVEETQYF.

The V call is TRBV20-1, the J call TRBJ2-3; TRBD2 aligns across 8 bases. CDR3 length: 13 amino acids. J gave up 3 bases and V 3 bases, and 2 bases lay outside the gene matches. The germline gives CDR1 DFQATT, CDR2 SNEGSKA (reference sequence). The CDR3 sequence: CSASASGTDTQYF. The CDR3 DNA follows: TGCAGTGCTAGTGCTAGCGGGACAGATACGCAGTATTTT.

The chain has TRBV6-2 or TRBV6-3 and TRBJ1-5, with TRBD1 as a possible D gene (6 bases). Per germline, CDR1 MNHEY and CDR2 SVGEGT. The CDR3 totals 13 residues. V was shortened by 6 bases and J by 3 bases, with 9 bases between the two germline ends. CDR3 amino acids: CASRGHNNQPQHF. The CDR3, as DNA: TGTGCCAGCAGGGGACACAACAATCAGCCCCAGCATTTT.

The rearrangement uses TRBV4-3 and TRBJ2-3; 11 nucleotides align to TRBD2. The V and J ends lost 1 base and 1 base, in that order; junction bases with no gene match: 4. The CDR3 contains 17 residues. Germline CDR1 is LGHNA and CDR2 is YSLEER. The CDR3: CASSQVGTSGGTDTQYF. Here the CDR3 DNA reads TGCGCCAGCAGCCAAGTGGGGACTAGCGGAGGCACAGATACGCAGTATTTT.

As DNA, the CDR3 is TGTGCCAGCAGTTTAGAGGGGGCGAGAGTCTACGAGCAGTACTTC. Its protein is CASSLEGARVYEQYF. J is TRBJ2-7 and V is TRBV12-3 or TRBV12-4, with 7 bases lining up with TRBD1. The CDR3 covers 15 residues. V dropped 1 base and J dropped 3; count of bases not matched to a gene: 6.

The chain has TRBV6-5 and TRBJ2-7; TRBD1 is a possible D gene (5 bases). Trimming took 0 bases from V and 2 from J, leaving 11 bases between them. CDR3 length: 15 residues. CDR1 is MNHEY, CDR2 SVGAGI, per germline. In DNA, the CDR3 is TGTGCCAGCAGTTACTCGAACGACAGAGCCTACGAGCAGTACTTC. Amino acid sequence: CASSYSNDRAYEQYF.

This clonotype was observed a handful of times. V usage is TRBV20-1 and J usage is TRBJ1-1, with 9 bases fitting TRBD1. The junction had 7 bases not matched to a gene; V was cut back by 3 bases and J by 2 bases. Germline V CDR1 and CDR2: DFQATT, SNEGSKA (reference sequence). This CDR3 comprises 15 residues. The CDR3 DNA is TGCAGTGCTAGTGGACAGGGGATGGGAAACACTGAAGCTTTCTTT. Amino acid sequence: CSASGQGMGNTEAFF.

This clonotype was counted between two and nine times. For the CDR3, the DNA is TGTGCCAGCAGCCTCCCCCCGGGAGGGCCCCAAGAGACCCAGTACTTC. It translates to CASSLPPGGPQETQYF. This chain joins TRBV5-4 and TRBJ2-5; 8 bases align to TRBD2. The CDR3 spans 16 residues. Looked up from germline, CDR1 is SGHNT and CDR2 is YYREEE (reference sequence). V gave up 4 bases and J gave up 1 base; unmatched junction bases: 9.

The chain links TRBV12-3 or TRBV12-4 to TRBJ2-1, with TRBD2 matching 7 bases. The V segment lost 8 bases and the J segment 9 bases; nucleotides outside the gene matches: 7. This CDR3 has 12 residues. The CDR3: CASGDPGGEQFF. In DNA, the CDR3 is TGTGCCAGCGGGGACCCGGGGGGTGAGCAGTTCTTC.

The rearrangement uses TRBV27 and TRBJ2-1; D is possibly TRBD1 (5 bases). The CDR3 covers 17 residues. Germline loops: CDR1 MNHEY, CDR2 SMNVEV (reference sequence). Between the trimmed V and J ends, which lost 6 bases and 7 bases, there was a span of 25 bases. The CDR3 loop is CASRELGQGSKDNEQFF. The CDR3 nucleotides read TGTGCCAGCAGAGAATTGGGGCAGGGATCCAAAGATAATGAGCAGTTCTTC.

This chain links TRBV7-2 with TRBJ1-3; TRBD1 matches at 7 bases. Germline V gene sequence: CDR1 SGHTA, CDR2 FQGNSA. V shed 5 bases, J shed 4 bases, and the junction held 5 bases outside the gene matches. CDR3 length: 14 residues. CDR3 DNA sequence: TGTGCCAGCAGCCCCCGGGACAGAGGAAACACCATATATTTT. It yields the protein CASSPRDRGNTIYF.

The V and J genes are TRBV9 and TRBJ2-4; 9 bases are a match to TRBD1. This CDR3 region has 15 residues. Germline CDR1 SGDLS, CDR2 YYNGEE. Trimming took 4 bases from V and 8 from J; bases not matched to a gene: 10. The CDR3 nucleotides are TGTGCCAGCAGCCCCCGGACAGGGGATGTGGACATTCAGTACTTC. It is translated as CASSPRTGDVDIQYF.

V is TRBV10-2 and J is TRBJ2-1; TRBD2 is a possible D gene (7 bases). The CDR3 sequence is 12 residues long. The V end was cut by 8 bases, the J end by 5 bases, with 10 bases between. Germline CDR1 WSHSY, CDR2 SAAADI. CDR3 coding DNA: TGCGCCAGCGAGGGGGGGCACAATGAGCAGTTCTTC. It encodes CASEGGHNEQFF.

This sequence joins TRBV11-2 and TRBJ2-1; the D call may be TRBD1 or TRBD2 (5 bases each). Trimming pared 5 bases from V and 0 bases from J, leaving 17 bases between. From germline, CDR1 is SGHAT and CDR2 FQNNGV. The CDR3 is 17 residues long. For the CDR3, the DNA is TGTGCCAGCAGCCCTGCAACCGGGGCTAGCTCCTACAATGAGCAGTTCTTC. It is translated as CASSPATGASSYNEQFF.

The chain carries TRBV2 and TRBJ2-1; a possible D gene is TRBD2 (6 bases). The CDR3 runs to 14 residues. Germline V lookup: CDR1 SNHLY, CDR2 FYNNEI. V lost 6 bases, J lost 5 bases, and 14 bases lay in between. CDR3 bases: TGTGCCAGCAGCTTGGCGGGACTCAACAATGAGCAGTTCTTC. Translated, it gives CASSLAGLNNEQFF.

The genes are TRBV5-4 and TRBJ2-3, with 16 bases identical to TRBD2. The germline gives CDR1 SGHNT, CDR2 YYREEE (reference sequence). V lost 3 bases and J lost 0; bases outside the gene matches: 7. CDR3 length: 19 residues. CDR3 in amino acids: CASSSGTSGRALSTDTQYF. The CDR3, as DNA: TGTGCCAGCAGCTCCGGGACTAGCGGGAGGGCCTTGAGCACAGATACGCAGTATTTT.

This clonotype was seen a few times. The chain couples TRBV12-5 to TRBJ2-7; D unclear. The V gene lost 2 bases and the J gene lost 0 bases, with 5 bases spanning the gap. CDR1 is LGHNT, CDR2 FRNRAP, per germline. This CDR3 comprises 13 residues. This CDR3 is CASGLPSSYEQYF. The CDR3 DNA is TGTGCTAGTGGTTTGCCGAGCTCCTACGAGCAGTACTTC.

The CDR3 DNA reads as TGTGCCAGCAGCCTCCGGGACTACCTAGGGGAGCAGTTCTTC. Residues: CASSLRDYLGEQFF. This chain joins TRBV9 and TRBJ2-1; TRBD2 matches 7 bases. The CDR3 sequence is 14 residues long. V shed 4 bases and J 10 bases; nucleotides not matched to a gene: 11. CDR1 is SGDLS and CDR2 is YYNGEE in the germline V gene.

This clonotype has at least ten counts. V is TRBV5-5 and J is TRBJ2-1, with unresolved D. This CDR3 contains 13 residues. Germline CDR1 SGHKS, CDR2 YYEKEE (reference sequence). Deletions cut 9 bases from V and 8 bases from J, with 18 bases between. The CDR3 coding sequence is TGTGCCACCGACGGTAAGCGTTCGGATGAGCAGTTCTTC. Residues: CATDGKRSDEQFF. Looking up the rest from reference TRBV5-5 and TRBJ2-1 gives the full variable domain: DAGVTQSPTHLIKTRGQQVTLRCSPISGHKSVSWYQQVLGQGPQFIFQYYEKEERGRGNFPDRFSARQFPNYSSELNVNALLLGDSALYLCATDGKRSDEQFFGPGTRLTVL.

This clonotype was seen a few times. J is TRBJ2-7 and V is TRBV7-2; TRBD2 might be the D (6 bases). Trimming stripped 2 bases from V and 6 bases from J, with 14 bases between. Germline V gene lookup returns CDR1 SGHTA and CDR2 FQGNSA. The CDR3 is 14 amino acids. The CDR3 bases are TGTGCCAGCAGCTTAACCGGGGGTACGGGCGAGCAGTACTTC. Its protein product is CASSLTGGTGEQYF.